This T cell receptor beta chain was captured in a study of CD8 T cells in Susac syndrome. The V gene lost 3 bases and the J gene lost 5 bases, with 14 bases spanning the gap. The CDR3 is 16 residues long. CDR1 and CDR2 (germline): SEHNR, FQNEAQ (reference sequence). RNA, at about 0.5 to 1 ug, was reverse transcribed with random hexamers. TCRdb ran MiXCR on the immunoSEQ multiplex PCR reads and lists one entry per CDR3 protein. Of about 110,000 distinct CDR3 sequences in the sample, 94% were seen once. TCR beta was sequenced from blood CD8+ and CD4+ T cells. In contrast to the negatively isolated CD8+ and CD4+ T cells, TEMRA cells were FACS-enriched.

Source material: CD8+ T cells from PBMCs. This sequence joins TRBV7-9 and TRBJ1-6, with D possibly TRBD1 on 6 matching bases. The sequence was obtained from a human donor with Susac syndrome. The CDR3 DNA is TGTGCCAGCAGCTTCCCCCCCCAGGGGAATAATTCACCCCTCCACTTT. Protein: CASSFPPQGNNSPLHF.